These T cell receptor beta chains were read from a single sample in a study of blood T cell repertoires in COVID-19. Clones were read by immunoSEQ multiplex PCR, and TCRdb kept only the in-frame ones, dropping some. The sample lists over 250,000 clones, 80% to 95% occurring once. Sequenced sample: peripheral blood. The receptors stem from a person aged 18 to 35 with COVID-19, enrolled during active disease. The conserved cysteine and the conserved F or W are not part of the CDR3 here.

cdr3_aa: ASSLAGTGAPYGYT
j_call: TRBJ1-2
v_call: TRBV5-6

cdr3_aa: ASSNTEAF
j_call: TRBJ1-1
v_call: TRBV6-6

cdr3_aa: AISEGVGGDTDTQY
j_call: TRBJ2-3
v_call: TRBV10-3

cdr3_aa: ASSYDTSGANVLT
j_call: TRBJ2-6
v_call: TRBV6-6

cdr3_aa: ASQGWGTEAF
j_call: TRBJ1-1
v_call: TRBV5-6

cdr3_aa: ASSYTQGTDTQY
j_call: TRBJ2-3
v_call: TRBV6-2/TRBV6-3

cdr3_aa: ASRIGQGYEQY
j_call: TRBJ2-7
v_call: TRBV28

cdr3_aa: ASSGHSGSTYEQY
j_call: TRBJ2-7
v_call: TRBV7-9

cdr3_aa: ASRSRDSYQETQY
j_call: TRBJ2-5
v_call: TRBV5-1

cdr3_aa: ASSQAYGTGLAQY
j_call: TRBJ2-5
v_call: TRBV3-1/TRBV3-2

cdr3_aa: ASSQERGANTEAF
j_call: TRBJ1-1
v_call: TRBV4-1

cdr3_aa: ASSSGHNSGNTIY
j_call: TRBJ1-3
v_call: TRBV5-1

cdr3_aa: SVESLPGLAGSLSSYNEQF
j_call: TRBJ2-1
v_call: TRBV29-1

cdr3_aa: TSSPGFNYGYT
j_call: TRBJ1-2
v_call: TRBV1

cdr3_aa: ASGLDTGGGDTQY
j_call: TRBJ2-3
v_call: TRBV12-5

cdr3_aa: ASSLSPAAGELF
j_call: TRBJ2-2
v_call: TRBV5-1

cdr3_aa: ATSMGQVKETQY
j_call: TRBJ2-5
v_call: TRBV15

cdr3_aa: ASRPVQGGRNQPQH
j_call: TRBJ1-5
v_call: TRBV28

cdr3_aa: ASSLGQGISYEQY
j_call: TRBJ2-7
v_call: TRBV5-1

cdr3_aa: ASSPPGQETQY
j_call: TRBJ2-5
v_call: TRBV18

cdr3_aa: ASSHGTGFREQF
j_call: TRBJ2-1
v_call: TRBV14

cdr3_aa: ASSQGQGGQNTEAF
j_call: TRBJ1-1
v_call: TRBV4-1

cdr3_aa: ASSLVGLAGGYEQY
j_call: TRBJ2-7
v_call: TRBV7-9

cdr3_aa: ASRAGVGKRAQY
j_call: TRBJ2-7
v_call: TRBV6-5

cdr3_aa: ASRPQGASYEQY
j_call: TRBJ2-7
v_call: TRBV6-5

cdr3_aa: ASSFTGSGNTIY
j_call: TRBJ1-3
v_call: TRBV5-6

cdr3_aa: ASSVGTSGQETQY
j_call: TRBJ2-5
v_call: TRBV11-2

cdr3_aa: ATSRAPGQGRNQPQH
j_call: TRBJ1-5
v_call: TRBV15

cdr3_aa: AATGGPQPSYEQY
j_call: TRBJ2-7
v_call: TRBV2

cdr3_aa: ASSQDRGNTGELF
j_call: TRBJ2-2
v_call: TRBV14

cdr3_aa: ASSFGAVSYEQY
j_call: TRBJ2-7
v_call: TRBV11-2

cdr3_aa: ASSETGLNEKLF
j_call: TRBJ1-4
v_call: TRBV6-1

cdr3_aa: ASSWTGLAAYEQY
j_call: TRBJ2-7
v_call: TRBV7-2

cdr3_aa: ASSLGQGNTEAF
j_call: TRBJ1-1
v_call: TRBV11-2

cdr3_aa: ASSIPWTGDFSGANVLT
j_call: TRBJ2-6
v_call: TRBV9

cdr3_aa: ASSLGAGVVT
j_call: TRBJ1-2
v_call: TRBV13

cdr3_aa: ASSKTSVYNEQF
j_call: TRBJ2-1
v_call: TRBV5-6

cdr3_aa: ASSAGGEGEKLF
j_call: TRBJ1-4
v_call: TRBV11-2

cdr3_aa: AIIRTSGGTPRYNEQF
j_call: TRBJ2-1
v_call: TRBV10-3

cdr3_aa: ASSVSRGEQF
j_call: TRBJ2-1
v_call: TRBV9

cdr3_aa: ASSLIGDSHEQY
j_call: TRBJ2-7
v_call: TRBV7-3

cdr3_aa: ASSLETWGTVTEAF
j_call: TRBJ1-1
v_call: TRBV4-1

cdr3_aa: ASSYGTEGNEQY
j_call: TRBJ2-7
v_call: TRBV6-5

cdr3_aa: ASSLAGNGGNEQF
j_call: TRBJ2-1
v_call: TRBV5-1

cdr3_aa: ASSQDGPGHGETQY
j_call: TRBJ2-5
v_call: TRBV4-2

cdr3_aa: ASSSTGWLSNEKLF
j_call: TRBJ1-4
v_call: TRBV7-9

cdr3_aa: AWSGSTGVNYGYT
j_call: TRBJ1-2
v_call: TRBV30

cdr3_aa: ASTNRRAGAGNTIY
j_call: TRBJ1-3
v_call: TRBV2

cdr3_aa: ASSFGDTQY
j_call: TRBJ2-3
v_call: TRBV12-3/TRBV12-4

cdr3_aa: ASRKDWRDTEAF
j_call: TRBJ1-1
v_call: TRBV6-5

cdr3_aa: ASSLYIAYGYT
j_call: TRBJ1-2
v_call: TRBV12-3/TRBV12-4

cdr3_aa: ASSIVTGDYGYT
j_call: TRBJ1-2
v_call: TRBV19